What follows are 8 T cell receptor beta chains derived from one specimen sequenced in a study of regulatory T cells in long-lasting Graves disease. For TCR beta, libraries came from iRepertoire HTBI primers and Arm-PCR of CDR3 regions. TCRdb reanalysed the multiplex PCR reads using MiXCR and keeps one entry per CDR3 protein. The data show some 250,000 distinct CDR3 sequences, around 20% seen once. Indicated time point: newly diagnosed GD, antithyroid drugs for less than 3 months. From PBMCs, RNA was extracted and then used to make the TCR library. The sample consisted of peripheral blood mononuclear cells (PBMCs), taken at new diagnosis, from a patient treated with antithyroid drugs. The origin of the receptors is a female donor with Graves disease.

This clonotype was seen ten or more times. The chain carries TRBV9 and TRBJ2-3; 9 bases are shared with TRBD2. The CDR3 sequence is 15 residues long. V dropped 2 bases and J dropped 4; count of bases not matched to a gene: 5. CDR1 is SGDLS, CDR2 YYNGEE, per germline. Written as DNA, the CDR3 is TGTGCCAGCAGCGTTAGCGGGAGTCCCCCAGATACGCAGTATTTT. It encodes CASSVSGSPPDTQYF.

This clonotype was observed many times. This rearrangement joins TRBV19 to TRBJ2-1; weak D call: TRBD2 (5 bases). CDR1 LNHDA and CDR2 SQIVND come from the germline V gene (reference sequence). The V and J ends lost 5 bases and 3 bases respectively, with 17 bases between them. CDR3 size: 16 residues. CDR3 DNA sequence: TGTGCCAGTAGTCCCACGGCGGGCTTAATCTACAATGAGCAGTTCTTC. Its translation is CASSPTAGLIYNEQFF.

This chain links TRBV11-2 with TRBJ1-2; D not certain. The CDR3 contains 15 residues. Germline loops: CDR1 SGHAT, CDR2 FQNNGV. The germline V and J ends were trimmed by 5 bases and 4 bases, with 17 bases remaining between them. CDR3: CASSRTGVNSYGYTF. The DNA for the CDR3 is TGTGCCAGCAGCCGGACCGGGGTTAATAGCTATGGCTACACCTTC.

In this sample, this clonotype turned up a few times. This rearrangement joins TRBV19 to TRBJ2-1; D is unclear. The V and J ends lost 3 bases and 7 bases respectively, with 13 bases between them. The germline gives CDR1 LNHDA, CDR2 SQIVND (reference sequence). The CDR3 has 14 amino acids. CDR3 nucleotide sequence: TGTGCCAGTAGTATTGATCTTAAAGGGAATGAGCAGTTCTTC. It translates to CASSIDLKGNEQFF.

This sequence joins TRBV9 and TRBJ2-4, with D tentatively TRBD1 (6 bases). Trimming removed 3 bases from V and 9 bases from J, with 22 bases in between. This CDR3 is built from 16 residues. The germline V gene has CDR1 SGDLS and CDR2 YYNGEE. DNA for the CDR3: TGTGCCAGCAGCGCGGGCCTTCTCAGGGCACAGGGCATTCAGTACTTC. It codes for CASSAGLLRAQGIQYF.

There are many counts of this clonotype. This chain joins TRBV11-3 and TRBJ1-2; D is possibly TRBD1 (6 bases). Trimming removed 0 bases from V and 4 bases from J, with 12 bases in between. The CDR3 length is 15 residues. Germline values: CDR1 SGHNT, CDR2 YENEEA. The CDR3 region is CASSLEYRDTYGYTF. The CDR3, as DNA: TGTGCCAGCAGCTTAGAGTACAGGGACACCTATGGCTACACCTTC.

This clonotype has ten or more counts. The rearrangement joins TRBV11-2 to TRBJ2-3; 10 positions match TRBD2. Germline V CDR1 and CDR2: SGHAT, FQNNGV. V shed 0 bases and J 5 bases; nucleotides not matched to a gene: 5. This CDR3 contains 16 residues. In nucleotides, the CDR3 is TGTGCCAGCAGCTTAGAGCTAGCGGGAGTACAAGATACGCAGTATTTT. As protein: CASSLELAGVQDTQYF.

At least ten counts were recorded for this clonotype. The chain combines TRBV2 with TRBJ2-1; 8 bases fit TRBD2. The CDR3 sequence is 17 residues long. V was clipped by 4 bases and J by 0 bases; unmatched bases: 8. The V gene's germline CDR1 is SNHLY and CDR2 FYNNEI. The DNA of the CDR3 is TGTGCCAGCAGTGGAAACATAGCGGGGAGCTCCTACAATGAGCAGTTCTTC. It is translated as CASSGNIAGSSYNEQFF. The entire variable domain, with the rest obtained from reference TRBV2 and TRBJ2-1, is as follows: EPEVTQTPSHQVTQMGQEVILRCVPISNHLYFYWYRQILGQKVEFLVSFYNNEISEKSEIFDDQFSVERPDGSNFTLKIRSTKLEDSAMYFCASSGNIAGSSYNEQFFGPGTRLTVL.